This TCR beta chain was obtained from a study of T-cell memory formation after mild COVID-19. Whole-study context: The two donors had largely donor-specific TCR clusters. Whole-study findings and limits: Pre-infection memory held some responding clones, suggesting pre-existing cross-reactive T cells responded. Of the contracting clones, CD4+ ones lay mainly in CM and EM, and CD8+ ones in EMRA.

The CDR3 is 17 amino acids. The V segment lost 3 bases and the J segment 1 base; nucleotides outside the gene matches: 7. Germline CDR1 reads SGHRS; CDR2 reads YFSETQ. Only a few counts were recorded for this clonotype. Its specificity is not known. Constant-segment primers served in 5'RACE that generated TCR alpha and TCR beta cDNA libraries bearing sample barcodes and UMIs. MiXCR was run by TCRdb on the 5' RACE reads, yielding one entry per CDR3 protein. The sample yields 70,000 to 95,000 distinct CDR3 sequences, about 13% seen once. Sample: PBMCs or a T cell subset sorted from them (not recorded which). The receptor comes from a man between 18 and 29 years old who had mild COVID-19 (a few samples of this study predate the infection). Cell type and time point are not known. The rearrangement links TRBV5-1 to TRBJ2-2, with 9 bases that match TRBD1. The CDR3 protein is CASSYPLDRGNTGELFF. The DNA for the CDR3 is TGCGCCAGCAGCTACCCTTTGGACAGGGGGAACACCGGGGAGCTGTTTTTT. Full variable domain (missing parts from reference TRBV5-1 and TRBJ2-2): KAGVTQTPRYLIKTRGQQVTLSCSPISGHRSVSWYQQTPGQGLQFLFEYFSETQRNKGNFPGRFSGRQFSNSRSEMNVSTLELGDSALYLCASSYPLDRGNTGELFFGEGSRLTVL.